This paragraph covers one T cell receptor (beta chain) sequence. Its antigen is currently unknown. Between the trimmed V and J ends, which lost 5 bases and 0 bases, there was a span of 12 bases. CDR3 length equals 15 residues. CDR1 LNHDA and CDR2 SQIVND come from the germline V gene (reference sequence). This specimen belongs to a study of cytomegalovirus exposure and HLA in healthy donors. Overall study results and limits: Immune exposure information available was restricted to CMV serostatus. Follow-up analysis later connected one missense variant in DCLRE1C with trimming of TCR beta V- and J-genes. Reportedly, fewer N-insertions than the approximately 680-donor mean appeared in an Asian-associated ancestry cluster in a later analysis.

The study ran its PCR with 60 Vbeta and 13 Jbeta primers. Profiling relied on immunoSEQ multiplex PCR, and the TCRdb table lists in-frame clones only, not all of them. The top ten hold under 2% of the sample, which has 160,000 or so clones, roughly 90% seen once. The sequence was collected from a woman aged 18-30 years in good health and CMV-seronegative. The chain carries TRBV19 and TRBJ2-3; possibly TRBD2 for D (6 bases). Sequencing was done on a sample of PBMCs. CDR3 DNA: TGTGCCAGTAGTGAAGTAGCGGTTAGCACAGATACGCAGTATTTT. This encodes CASSEVAVSTDTQYF.